The source of this T cell receptor (beta chain) is a study of blood T cell repertoires in COVID-19. The wider study: The United States, Italy and Spain were the sources of the acute and convalescent COVID-19 samples. PBMCs, B-cell-depleted T cells, or T cells provided the cDNA or gDNA that made up the material.

From germline, CDR1 is MNHEY and CDR2 SVGAGI. V lost 5 bases and J 4 bases, leaving 17 bases between the germline ends. The CDR3 consists of 15 residues. In the authors' workflow: Reference gene primer amplification in the assay estimated nucleated cell counts. The method was immunoSEQ multiplex PCR; TCRdb's version includes in-frame clones alone and lacks a portion of them. V, J and clone size are taken as reported in that table, and D and trimming were inferred from the DNA itself. There are just over 350,000 clones in the sample; about 88% occur only once, and about 7.1% lies in the top ten. V usage is TRBV6-5 and J usage is TRBJ1-2; D gene unclear. Sequencing input: peripheral blood. The receptor comes from a woman aged 55-70 years with COVID-19, enrolled during active disease. The CDR3 loop reads CASSTNGGLGYGYTF. The CDR3 nucleotides read TGTGCCAGCAGTACCAATGGAGGGTTGGGCTATGGCTACACCTTC.